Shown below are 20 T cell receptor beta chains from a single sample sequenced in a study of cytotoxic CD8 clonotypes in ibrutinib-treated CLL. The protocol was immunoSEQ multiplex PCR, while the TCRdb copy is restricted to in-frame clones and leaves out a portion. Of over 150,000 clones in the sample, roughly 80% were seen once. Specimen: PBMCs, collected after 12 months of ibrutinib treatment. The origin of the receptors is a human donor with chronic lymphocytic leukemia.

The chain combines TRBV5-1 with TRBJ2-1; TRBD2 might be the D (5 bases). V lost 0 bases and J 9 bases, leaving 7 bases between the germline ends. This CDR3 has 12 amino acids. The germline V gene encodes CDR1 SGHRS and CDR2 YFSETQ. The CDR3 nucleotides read TGCGCCAGCAGCTTGGAGACTACTGAGCAGTTCTTC. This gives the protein CASSLETTEQFF.

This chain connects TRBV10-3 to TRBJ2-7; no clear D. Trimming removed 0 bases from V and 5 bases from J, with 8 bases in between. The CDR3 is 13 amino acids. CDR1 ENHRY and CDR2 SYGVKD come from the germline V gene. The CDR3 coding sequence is TGTGCCATCAGTGAGTCTCCCACAGACGAGCAGTACTTC. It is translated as CAISESPTDEQYF.

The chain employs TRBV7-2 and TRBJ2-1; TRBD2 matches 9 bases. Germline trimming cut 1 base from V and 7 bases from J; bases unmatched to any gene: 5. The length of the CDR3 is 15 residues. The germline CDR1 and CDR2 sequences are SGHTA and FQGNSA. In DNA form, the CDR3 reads TGTGCCAGCAGCTTAGACGGACTAGCGTTAAATGAGCAGTTCTTC. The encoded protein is CASSLDGLALNEQFF. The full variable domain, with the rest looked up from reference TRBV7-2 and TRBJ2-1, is GAGVSQSPSNKVTEKGKDVELRCDPISGHTALYWYRQSLGQGLEFLIYFQGNSAPDKSGLPSDRFSAERTGGSVSTLTIQRTQQEDSAVYLCASSLDGLALNEQFFGPGTRLTVL.

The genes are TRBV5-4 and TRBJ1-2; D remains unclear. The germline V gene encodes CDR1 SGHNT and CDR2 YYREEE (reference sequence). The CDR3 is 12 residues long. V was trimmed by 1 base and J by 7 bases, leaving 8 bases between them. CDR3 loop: CASSLTERGYTF. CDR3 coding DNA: TGTGCCAGCAGCTTGACGGAACGTGGCTACACCTTC.

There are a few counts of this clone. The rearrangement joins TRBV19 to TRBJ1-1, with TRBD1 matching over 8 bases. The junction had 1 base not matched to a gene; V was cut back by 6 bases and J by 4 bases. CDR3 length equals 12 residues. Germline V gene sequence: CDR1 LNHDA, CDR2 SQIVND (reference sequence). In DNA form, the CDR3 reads TGTGCCAGTAGAACAGGGGGCACTGAAGCTTTCTTT. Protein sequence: CASRTGGTEAFF.

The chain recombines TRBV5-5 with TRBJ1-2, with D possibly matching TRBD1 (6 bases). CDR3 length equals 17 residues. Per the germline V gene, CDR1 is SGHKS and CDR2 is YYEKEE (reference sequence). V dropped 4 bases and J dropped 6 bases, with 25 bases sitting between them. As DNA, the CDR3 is TGTGCCAGCAGCCGTTCCGCGGTGGACAGAGACGTCGATGGCTACACCTTC. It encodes CASSRSAVDRDVDGYTF.

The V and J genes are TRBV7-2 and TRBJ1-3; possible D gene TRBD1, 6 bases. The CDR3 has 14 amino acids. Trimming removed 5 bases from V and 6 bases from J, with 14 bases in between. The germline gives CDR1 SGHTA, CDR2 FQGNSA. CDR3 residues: CASSVGGGENTIYF. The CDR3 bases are TGTGCCAGCAGCGTAGGGGGAGGGGAAAACACCATATATTTT.

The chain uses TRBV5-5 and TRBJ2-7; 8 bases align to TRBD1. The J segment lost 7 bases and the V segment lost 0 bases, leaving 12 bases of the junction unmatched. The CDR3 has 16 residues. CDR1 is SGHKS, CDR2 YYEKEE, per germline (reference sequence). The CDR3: CASSLVLRGLPREQYF. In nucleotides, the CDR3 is TGTGCCAGCAGCTTGGTCCTCAGGGGGCTACCACGGGAGCAGTACTTC.

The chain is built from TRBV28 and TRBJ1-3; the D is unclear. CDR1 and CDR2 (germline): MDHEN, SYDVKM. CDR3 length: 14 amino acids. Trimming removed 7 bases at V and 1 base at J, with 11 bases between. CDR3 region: CASMRGWSGNTIYF. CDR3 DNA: TGTGCCAGCATGAGAGGCTGGTCTGGAAACACCATATATTTT.

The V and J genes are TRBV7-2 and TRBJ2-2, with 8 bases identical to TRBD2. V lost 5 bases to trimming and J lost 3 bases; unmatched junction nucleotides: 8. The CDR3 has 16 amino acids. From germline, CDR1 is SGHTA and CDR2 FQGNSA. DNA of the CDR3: TGTGCCAGCAGCGCCCCAGCGGGGGCCGACACCGGGGAGCTGTTTTTT. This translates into CASSAPAGADTGELFF.

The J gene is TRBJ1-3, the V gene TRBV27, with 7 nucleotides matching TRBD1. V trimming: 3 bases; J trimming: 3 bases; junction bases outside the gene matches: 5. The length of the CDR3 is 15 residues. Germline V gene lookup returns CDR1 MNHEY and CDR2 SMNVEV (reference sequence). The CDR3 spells CASSFSRDSGNTIYF. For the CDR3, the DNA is TGTGCCAGCAGTTTTTCTCGGGACAGTGGAAACACCATATATTTT.

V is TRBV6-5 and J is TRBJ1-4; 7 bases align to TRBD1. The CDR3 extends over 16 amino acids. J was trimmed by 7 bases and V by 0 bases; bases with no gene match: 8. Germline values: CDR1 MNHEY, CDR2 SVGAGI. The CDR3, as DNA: TGTGCCAGCAGTTACTCGGCCGGGACAGCAAGTGAAAAACTGTTTTTT. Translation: CASSYSAGTASEKLFF.

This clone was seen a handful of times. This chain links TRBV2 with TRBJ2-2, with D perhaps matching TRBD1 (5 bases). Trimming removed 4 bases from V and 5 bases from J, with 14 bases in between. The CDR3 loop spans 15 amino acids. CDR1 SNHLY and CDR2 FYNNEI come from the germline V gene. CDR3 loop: CASSVSEGATGELFF. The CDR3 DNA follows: TGTGCCAGCAGTGTGTCAGAAGGGGCAACCGGGGAGCTGTTTTTT.

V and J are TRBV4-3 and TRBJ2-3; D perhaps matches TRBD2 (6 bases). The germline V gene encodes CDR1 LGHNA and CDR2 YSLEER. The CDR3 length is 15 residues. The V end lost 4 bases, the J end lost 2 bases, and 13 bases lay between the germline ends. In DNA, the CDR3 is TGCGCCAGCAGCCTCCAGGGACTTTTCACAGATACGCAGTATTTT. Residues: CASSLQGLFTDTQYF.

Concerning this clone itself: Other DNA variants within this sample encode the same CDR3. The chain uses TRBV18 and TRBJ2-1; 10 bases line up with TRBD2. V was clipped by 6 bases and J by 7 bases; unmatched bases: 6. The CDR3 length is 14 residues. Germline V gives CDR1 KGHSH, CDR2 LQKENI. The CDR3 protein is CASSGLAKENEQFF. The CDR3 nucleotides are TGTGCCAGCTCGGGACTAGCGAAGGAGAATGAGCAGTTCTTC.

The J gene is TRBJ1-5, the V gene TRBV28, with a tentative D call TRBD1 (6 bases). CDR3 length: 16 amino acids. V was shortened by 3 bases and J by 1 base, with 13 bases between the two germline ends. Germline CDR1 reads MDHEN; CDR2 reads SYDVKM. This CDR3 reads CASSFSQGSSNQPQHF. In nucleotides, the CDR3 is TGTGCCAGCAGTTTTAGCCAGGGGTCGAGCAATCAGCCCCAGCATTTT.

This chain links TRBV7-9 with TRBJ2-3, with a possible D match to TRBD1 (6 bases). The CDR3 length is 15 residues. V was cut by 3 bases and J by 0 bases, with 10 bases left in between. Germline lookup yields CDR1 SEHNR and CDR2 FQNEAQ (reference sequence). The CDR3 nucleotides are TGTGCCAGCAGCTTGAGGGGGTTTAGCACAGATACGCAGTATTTT. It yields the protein CASSLRGFSTDTQYF.

CDR3 sequence: CSVPGGGSYNEQFF. The CDR3 coding sequence is TGCAGCGTCCCCGGAGGGGGCTCCTACAATGAGCAGTTCTTC. The V call is TRBV29-1, the J call TRBJ2-1; the D gene could be TRBD1 or TRBD2 (6 bases each). With 6 bases removed from V and 0 bases from J, the gap between germline ends came to 12 bases. Germline V gene data show CDR1 as SQVTM and CDR2 as ANQGSEA. The CDR3 runs to 14 residues.

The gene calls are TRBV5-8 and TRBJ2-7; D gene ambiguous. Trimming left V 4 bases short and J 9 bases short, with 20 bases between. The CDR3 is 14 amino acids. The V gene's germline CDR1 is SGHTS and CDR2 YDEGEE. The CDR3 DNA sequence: TGTGCCAGCAGCAAAAACTCGGACCCGGTCGGGCAGTACTTC. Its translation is CASSKNSDPVGQYF.

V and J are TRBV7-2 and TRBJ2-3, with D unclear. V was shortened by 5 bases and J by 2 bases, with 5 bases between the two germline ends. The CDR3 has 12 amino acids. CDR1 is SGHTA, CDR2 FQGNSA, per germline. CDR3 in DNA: TGTGCCAGCAGCAGGGACACAGATACGCAGTATTTT. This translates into CASSRDTDTQYF.